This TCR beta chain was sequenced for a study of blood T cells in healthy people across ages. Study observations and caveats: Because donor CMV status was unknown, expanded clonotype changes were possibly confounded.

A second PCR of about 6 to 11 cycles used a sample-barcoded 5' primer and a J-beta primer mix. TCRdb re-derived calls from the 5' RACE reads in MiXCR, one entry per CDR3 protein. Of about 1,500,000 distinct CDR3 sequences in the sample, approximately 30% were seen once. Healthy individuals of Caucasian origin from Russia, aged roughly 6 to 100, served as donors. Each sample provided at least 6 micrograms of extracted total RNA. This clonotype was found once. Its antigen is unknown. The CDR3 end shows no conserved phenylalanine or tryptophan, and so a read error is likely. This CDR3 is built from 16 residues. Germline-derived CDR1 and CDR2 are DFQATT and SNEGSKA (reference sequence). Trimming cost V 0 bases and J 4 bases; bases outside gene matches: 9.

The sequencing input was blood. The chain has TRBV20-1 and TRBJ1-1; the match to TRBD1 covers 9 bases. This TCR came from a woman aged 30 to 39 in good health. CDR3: CSAREGSGQGGTEAFL. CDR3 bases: TGCAGTGCTAGAGAGGGCTCGGGACAGGGCGGCACTGAAGCTTTCTTG.